This TCR beta chain originates from a study of T cell clones after liver transplantation. Study at large: A pre-transplant mixed lymphocyte reaction with TCRbeta sequencing defined graft-donor-reactive clones followed in post-transplant blood.

The V gene lost 5 bases and the J gene lost 2 bases, with 9 bases spanning the gap. Germline V CDR1 and CDR2: MDHEN, SYDVKM. This CDR3 is built from 13 residues. Measured with immunoSEQ multiplex PCR; TCRdb has only the in-frame clones, and not every one. Among about 78,000 clones listed, roughly 80% were seen once. This receptor was obtained from a human donor who received a liver transplant. The sample here was CD4+ T cells from blood, taken before liver transplant. This chain uses TRBV28 with TRBJ1-2; D is possibly TRBD1 (6 bases). The CDR3 region is CASSPTGNYGYTF. DNA for the CDR3: TGTGCCAGCAGTCCTACAGGGAACTATGGCTACACCTTC.